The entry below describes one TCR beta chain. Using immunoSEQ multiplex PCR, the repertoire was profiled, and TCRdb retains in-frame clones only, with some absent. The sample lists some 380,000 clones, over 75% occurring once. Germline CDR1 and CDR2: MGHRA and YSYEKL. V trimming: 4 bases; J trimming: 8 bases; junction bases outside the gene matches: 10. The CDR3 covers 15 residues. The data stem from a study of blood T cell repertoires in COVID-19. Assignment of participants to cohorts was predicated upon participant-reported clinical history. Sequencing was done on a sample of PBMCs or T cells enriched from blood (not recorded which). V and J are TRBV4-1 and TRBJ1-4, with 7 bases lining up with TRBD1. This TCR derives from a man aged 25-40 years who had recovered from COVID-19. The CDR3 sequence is CASSPPRQGVEKLFF. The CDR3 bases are TGCGCCAGCAGCCCGCCGCGACAGGGAGTCGAAAAACTGTTTTTT.